Sequencing of this T cell receptor (delta chain) was carried out in a study of Vδ1+ human thymocytes. Study conclusions and caveats: Thymic TRG and TRD repertoires appeared highly polyclonal, with Gaussian CDR3 length distributions.

Sequences come from RNA converted to cDNA by reverse transcription. Pooled V-gene forward primers with one constant-region reverse primer generated the CDR3 amplicons by multiplex PCR. TCRdb reanalysed the multiplex PCR reads with CATT. The sample shows about 55,000 delta-chain clones, 15% to 20% of them seen only once. This clone was detected only a few times. Its antigen is undetermined. This sample also contains other DNA sequences that code for the same CDR3. V trimming: 3 bases; J trimming: 1 base; junction bases outside the gene matches: 6. The CDR3 length is 17 residues. Germline V gene sequence: CDR1 TSWWSYY, CDR2 QGS.

Sequencing was carried out using Vdelta1+ gamma-delta thymocytes from the thymus. Specified subset: FACS-sorted CD3+ TCRalphabeta- TCRVdelta1+ TCRVdelta2- thymocytes. The chain has TRDV1 and TRDJ1; 12 nucleotides align to TRDD3. This receptor was identified in a boy under three years old who had congenital heart surgery. The CDR3 here is CALGEPWGIRGTDKLIF. The CDR3, as DNA: TGTGCTCTTGGGGAGCCCTGGGGGATACGAGGCACCGATAAACTCATCTTT.